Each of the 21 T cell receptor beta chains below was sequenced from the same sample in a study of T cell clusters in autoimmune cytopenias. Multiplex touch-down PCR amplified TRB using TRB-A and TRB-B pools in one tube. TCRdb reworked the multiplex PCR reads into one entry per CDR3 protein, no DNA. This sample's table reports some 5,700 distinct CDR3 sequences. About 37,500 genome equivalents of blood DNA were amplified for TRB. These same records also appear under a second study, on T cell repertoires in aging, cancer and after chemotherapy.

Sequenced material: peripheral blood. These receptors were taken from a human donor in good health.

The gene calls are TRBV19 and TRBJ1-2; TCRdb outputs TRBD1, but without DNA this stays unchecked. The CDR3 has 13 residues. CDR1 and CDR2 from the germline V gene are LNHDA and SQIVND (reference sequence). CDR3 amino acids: CASSSRDSYGYTF.

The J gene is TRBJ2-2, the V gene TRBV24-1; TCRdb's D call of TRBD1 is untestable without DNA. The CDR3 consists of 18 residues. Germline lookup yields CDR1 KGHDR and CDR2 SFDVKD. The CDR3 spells CATSDSSGGAIAAGELFF.

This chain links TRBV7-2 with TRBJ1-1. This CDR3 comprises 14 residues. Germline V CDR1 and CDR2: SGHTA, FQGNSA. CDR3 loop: CASSLEGAQPQAFF.

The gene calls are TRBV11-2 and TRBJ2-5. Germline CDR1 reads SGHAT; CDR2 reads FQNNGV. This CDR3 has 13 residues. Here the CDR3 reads CASSLGAEETQYF.

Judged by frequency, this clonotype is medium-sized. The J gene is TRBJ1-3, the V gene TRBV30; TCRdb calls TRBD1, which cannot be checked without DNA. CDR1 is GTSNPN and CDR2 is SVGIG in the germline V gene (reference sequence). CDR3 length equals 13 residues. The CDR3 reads CAWRRDRGNTIYF. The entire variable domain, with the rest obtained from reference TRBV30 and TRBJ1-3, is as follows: SQTIHQWPATLVQPVGSPLSLECTVEGTSNPNLYWYRQAAGRGLQLLFYSVGIGQISSEVPQNLSASRPQDRQFILSSKKLLLSDSGFYLCAWRRDRGNTIYFGEGSWLTVV.

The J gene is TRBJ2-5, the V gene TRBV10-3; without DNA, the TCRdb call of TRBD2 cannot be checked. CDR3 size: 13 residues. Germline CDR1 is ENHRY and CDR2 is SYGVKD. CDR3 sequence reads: CAIRGASEVTQYF.

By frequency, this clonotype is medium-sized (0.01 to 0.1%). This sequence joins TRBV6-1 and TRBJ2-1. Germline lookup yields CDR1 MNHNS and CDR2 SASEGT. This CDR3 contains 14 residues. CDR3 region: CASSEQSSYNEQFF.

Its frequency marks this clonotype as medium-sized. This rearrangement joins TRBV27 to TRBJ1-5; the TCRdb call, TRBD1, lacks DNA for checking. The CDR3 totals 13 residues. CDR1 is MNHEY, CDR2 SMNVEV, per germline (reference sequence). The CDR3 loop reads CASSRTGNQPQHF.

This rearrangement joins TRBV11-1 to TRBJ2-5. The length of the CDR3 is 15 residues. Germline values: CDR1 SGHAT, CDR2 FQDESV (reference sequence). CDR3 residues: CASSLVRAVQETQYF.

CDR3 protein: CASSLVGGGGETQYF. V usage is TRBV5-1 and J usage is TRBJ2-5; the D gene TCRdb calls, TRBD1, cannot be checked with no DNA. Germline lookup yields CDR1 SGHRS and CDR2 YFSETQ. This CDR3 spans 15 amino acids.

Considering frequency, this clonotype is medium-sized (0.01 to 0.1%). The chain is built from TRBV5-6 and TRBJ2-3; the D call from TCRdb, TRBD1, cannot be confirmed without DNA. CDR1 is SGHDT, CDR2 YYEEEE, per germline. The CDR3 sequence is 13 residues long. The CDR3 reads CASRRQGTDTQYF.

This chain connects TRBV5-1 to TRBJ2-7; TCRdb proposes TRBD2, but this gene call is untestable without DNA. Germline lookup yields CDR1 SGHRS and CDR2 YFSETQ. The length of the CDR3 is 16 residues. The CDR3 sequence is CASSSGLAGGIYEQYF. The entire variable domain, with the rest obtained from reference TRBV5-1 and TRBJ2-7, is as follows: KAGVTQTPRYLIKTRGQQVTLSCSPISGHRSVSWYQQTPGQGLQFLFEYFSETQRNKGNFPGRFSGRQFSNSRSEMNVSTLELGDSALYLCASSSGLAGGIYEQYFGPGTRLTVT.

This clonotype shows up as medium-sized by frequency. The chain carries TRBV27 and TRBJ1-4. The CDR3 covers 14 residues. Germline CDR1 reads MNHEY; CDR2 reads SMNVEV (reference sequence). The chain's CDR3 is CASSLSRSNEKLFF. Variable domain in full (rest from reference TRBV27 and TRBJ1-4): EAQVTQNPRYLITVTGKKLTVTCSQNMNHEYMSWYRQDPGLGLRQIYYSMNVEVTDKGDVPEGYKVSRKEKRNFPLILESPSPNQTSLYFCASSLSRSNEKLFFGSGTQLSVL.

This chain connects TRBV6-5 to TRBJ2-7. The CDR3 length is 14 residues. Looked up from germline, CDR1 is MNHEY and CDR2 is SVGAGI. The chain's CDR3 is CASLNPQERYEQYF.

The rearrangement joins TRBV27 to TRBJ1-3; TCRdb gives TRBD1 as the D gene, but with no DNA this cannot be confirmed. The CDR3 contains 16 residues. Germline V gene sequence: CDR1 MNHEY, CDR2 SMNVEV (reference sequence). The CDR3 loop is CASSSPGQLYENTIYF.

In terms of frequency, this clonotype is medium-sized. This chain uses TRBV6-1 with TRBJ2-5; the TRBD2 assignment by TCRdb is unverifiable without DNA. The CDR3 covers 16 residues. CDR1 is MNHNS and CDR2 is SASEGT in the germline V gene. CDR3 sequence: CASSDGLAVGGETQYF.

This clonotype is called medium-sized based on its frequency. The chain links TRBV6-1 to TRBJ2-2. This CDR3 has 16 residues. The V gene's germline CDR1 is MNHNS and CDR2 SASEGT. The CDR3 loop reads CASSEALAVNTGELFF.

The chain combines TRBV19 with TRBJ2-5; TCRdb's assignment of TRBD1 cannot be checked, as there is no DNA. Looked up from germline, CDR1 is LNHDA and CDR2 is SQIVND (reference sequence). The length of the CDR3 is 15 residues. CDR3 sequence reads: CASSVGGRVYETQYF.

The CDR3 region is CSASGPGQGAGEKLFF. The gene calls are TRBV29-1 and TRBJ1-4; TCRdb's D call of TRBD1 is untestable without DNA. The V gene's germline CDR1 is SQVTM and CDR2 ANQGSEA. CDR3 length: 16 amino acids.

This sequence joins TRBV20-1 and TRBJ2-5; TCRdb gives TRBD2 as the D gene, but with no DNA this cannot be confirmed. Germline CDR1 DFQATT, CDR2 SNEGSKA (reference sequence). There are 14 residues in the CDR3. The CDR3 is CSARDRGTARAQYF.

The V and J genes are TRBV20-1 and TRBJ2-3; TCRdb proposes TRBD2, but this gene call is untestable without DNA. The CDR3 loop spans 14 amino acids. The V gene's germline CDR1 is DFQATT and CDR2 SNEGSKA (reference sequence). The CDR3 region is CSARVAGRTDTQYF.